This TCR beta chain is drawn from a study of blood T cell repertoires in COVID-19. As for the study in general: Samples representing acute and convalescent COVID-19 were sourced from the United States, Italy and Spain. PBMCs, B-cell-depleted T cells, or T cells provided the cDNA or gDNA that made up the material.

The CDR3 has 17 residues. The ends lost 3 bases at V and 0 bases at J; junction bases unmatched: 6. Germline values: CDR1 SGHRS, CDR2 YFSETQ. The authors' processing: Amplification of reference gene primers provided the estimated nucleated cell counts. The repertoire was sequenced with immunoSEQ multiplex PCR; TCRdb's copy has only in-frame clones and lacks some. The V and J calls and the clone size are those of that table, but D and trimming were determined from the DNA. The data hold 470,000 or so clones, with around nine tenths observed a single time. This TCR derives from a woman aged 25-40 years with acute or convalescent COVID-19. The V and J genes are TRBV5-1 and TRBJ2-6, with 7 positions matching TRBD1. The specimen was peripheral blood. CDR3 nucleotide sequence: TGCGCCAGCAGCTACCCGGGACAGTCCTCTGGGGCCAACGTCCTGACTTTC. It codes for CASSYPGQSSGANVLTF.